Below, 6 T cell receptor beta chains from the same sample are listed, as sequenced in a study of blood T cells in healthy people across ages. Combining a sample-barcoded 5' primer with a J-beta primer mix, a second PCR ran for roughly 6 to 11 cycles. TCRdb reprocessed the 5' RACE reads with MiXCR, giving one entry per CDR3 protein. Altogether 700,000 or so distinct CDR3 sequences are present, approximately 40% being singletons, with the ten largest covering around 32%. Sequencing was done on a sample of blood. The receptors were gathered from a man older than 75 in good health.

The genes are TRBV6-2 or TRBV6-3 and TRBJ2-7; no clear D. The germline CDR1 and CDR2 sequences are MNHEY and SVGEGT. CDR3 length equals 14 residues. Trimming removed 7 bases from V and 1 base from J, with 14 bases in between. The CDR3 nucleotides read TGTGCCAGCACAGGACGAGTTCGTTCCTACGAGCAGTACTTC. It specifies CASTGRVRSYEQYF.

The chain couples TRBV10-1 to TRBJ2-5; D unclear. The length of the CDR3 is 14 residues. The germline V gene encodes CDR1 WNHNN and CDR2 SYGVQD (reference sequence). The germline V and J ends were trimmed by 4 bases and 2 bases, with 11 bases remaining between them. CDR3 coding DNA: TGCGCCAGCAGTGCCAACAGAGTTCAAGAGACCCAGTACTTC. Amino acids: CASSANRVQETQYF.

CDR3 sequence (DNA): TGCGCCAGCAGCCAGGACCAGGCATACTCTGGGGCCAACGTCCTGACTTTC. This translates into CASSQDQAYSGANVLTF. The genes are TRBV4-1 and TRBJ2-6; D not resolved. Between the trimmed V and J ends, which lost 3 bases and 0 bases, there was a span of 12 bases. There are 17 residues in the CDR3. Germline-derived CDR1 and CDR2 are MGHRA and YSYEKL.

This chain connects TRBV7-3 to TRBJ1-2; TRBD1 matches at 8 bases. Germline-derived CDR1 and CDR2 are SGHTA and FQGTGA. V dropped 5 bases and J dropped 8; count of bases not matched to a gene: 10. This CDR3 has 14 amino acids. For the CDR3, the DNA is TGTGCCAGCAGCGTACGGGCGGCAGGGGGCGGCTACACCTTC. Translating gives CASSVRAAGGGYTF.

The J gene is TRBJ2-1, the V gene TRBV12-3 or TRBV12-4, with 9 positions matching TRBD1. With the DNA end fitting TRBJ2-7 better, the J assignment may be wrong. The CDR3 sequence is 15 residues long. CDR3 DNA sequence: TGTGCCAGCAGTTCTACAGGGGGCTCCTACAATGAGCAGTACTTC. It yields the protein CASSSTGGSYNEQYF.

This clonotype was observed a few times. The chain links TRBV12-3 or TRBV12-4 to TRBJ2-7, with a possible D match to TRBD1 (6 bases). The CDR3 contains 16 residues. Trimming cost V 4 bases and J 3 bases, with 19 bases left between them. The chain's CDR3 is CASSSQIGGGGYEQYF. Written as DNA, the CDR3 is TGTGCCAGCAGTTCCCAAATCGGTGGGGGCGGCTACGAGCAGTACTTC.